A single sample gave rise to the 20 T cell receptor beta chains below, sequenced in a study of metastatic and nonmetastatic thyroid tumors. TCRdb re-analyzed the PCR reads using MiXCR. Of around 30,000 clones in the sample, 23% are singletons; the top ten hold 2% to 3%. There were no patients who had received any treatment before thyroid surgery. The sequenced material came from blood. All receptors come from a female donor with papillary thyroid cancer or a benign thyroid nodule (not recorded which). Some clones in this sample may be carry-over from other donors' samples.

This clone appeared a few times. No DNA is shown, since the ends of the CDR3 on it are uncertain; the CDR3 is the one TCRdb lists. This chain joins TRBV7-5 and TRBJ2-3; the table's D call, TRBD2, has no DNA check behind it. TRBV7-5 is a known pseudogene. Termini included, the CDR3 measures 19 amino acids. The CDR3: CISVPDGEGDPTRTDTQYF.

In this sample, this clone turned up many times. The chain employs TRBV7-2 and TRBJ1-1; 7 bases line up with TRBD1. Germline CDR1 SGHTA, CDR2 FQGNSA. This CDR3 has 15 residues. The trim removed 4 bases at V and 2 bases at J, leaving 7 bases unmatched. In DNA form, the CDR3 reads TGTGCCAGCAGCTCCTCGACAGGGCTAAACACTGAAGCTTTCTTT. Its protein is CASSSSTGLNTEAFF.

The chain joins TRBV18 to TRBJ1-5; D gene uncertain. V was trimmed by 2 bases and J by 6 bases, leaving 8 bases between them. CDR3 length: 13 residues. Germline loops: CDR1 KGHSH, CDR2 LQKENI. Written as DNA, the CDR3 is TGTGCCAGCTCACCATTTCCTGGTCAGCCCCAGCATTTT. This gives the protein CASSPFPGQPQHF. The full variable domain, completed using reference TRBV18 and TRBJ1-5, is NAGVMQNPRHLVRRRGQEARLRCSPMKGHSHVYWYRQLPEEGLKFMVYLQKENIIDESGMPKERFSAEFPKEGPSILRIQQVVRGDSAAYFCASSPFPGQPQHFGDGTRLSIL.

This clone was seen many times. V usage is TRBV7-6 and J usage is TRBJ1-1; TRBD1 matches 7 bases. Germline V gene lookup returns CDR1 SGHVS and CDR2 FNYEAQ. J lost 3 bases, V lost 1 base, and 8 bases had no gene match. This CDR3 contains 16 residues. CDR3 in amino acids: CASSLGQTGSYTEAFF. The DNA for the CDR3 is TGTGCCAGCAGCTTAGGCCAGACAGGGTCTTACACTGAAGCTTTCTTT.

This clone is medium-sized. The chain combines TRBV12-3 or TRBV12-4 with TRBJ2-7, with D possibly matching TRBD1 (6 bases). Trimming stripped 4 bases from V and 2 bases from J, with 6 bases between. The CDR3 has 12 residues. CDR3: CASSWDTYEQYF. CDR3 coding DNA: TGTGCCAGCAGTTGGGACACCTACGAGCAGTACTTC.

There are many counts of this clone. The rearrangement joins TRBV5-5 to TRBJ2-3, with 12 bases that match TRBD2. The CDR3 runs 15 residues. CDR1 and CDR2 from the germline V gene are SGHKS and YYEKEE (reference sequence). Unmatched junction bases numbered 0, after V lost 0 bases and J lost 4 bases. CDR3 sequence reads: CASSLGLAGADTQYF. Written as DNA, the CDR3 is TGTGCCAGCAGCTTGGGACTAGCGGGAGCAGATACGCAGTATTTT.

This clone was detected a few times. This chain's CDR3 is CASSESAGGSSPLHF. CDR3 nucleotides: TGCGCCAGCAGTGAGTCGGCGGGGGGCTCTTCACCCCTCCACTTT. V and J are TRBV10-1 and TRBJ1-6, with D perhaps TRBD1 (6 bases). V lost 0 bases and J 9 bases, leaving 12 bases between the germline ends. This CDR3 is 15 amino acids long. Germline V gene sequence: CDR1 WNHNN, CDR2 SYGVQD (reference sequence).

The table lists this clone with many counts. One base away lies a much larger clone, so this may be a sequencing read error. The CDR3 ends on some other residue instead of the conserved phenylalanine or tryptophan, so this is likely a read error. This chain connects TRBV30 to TRBJ1-1; D is perhaps TRBD1 (5 bases). Germline loops: CDR1 GTSNPN, CDR2 SVGIG (reference sequence). V gave up 6 bases and J gave up 5 bases, with 13 bases separating them. The CDR3 has 12 amino acids. This chain's CDR3 is CACWGTETEAFL. In nucleotides, the CDR3 is TGTGCCTGCTGGGGGACGGAAACTGAAGCTTTCCTT.

This clone has a count of ten or more. This rearrangement joins TRBV6-5 to TRBJ2-5; D perhaps matches TRBD1 (5 bases). V dropped 2 bases and J dropped 2 bases, with 9 bases sitting between them. Germline loops: CDR1 MNHEY, CDR2 SVGAGI. The length of the CDR3 is 14 residues. The CDR3 reads CASSYGAGQETQYF. The CDR3 bases are TGTGCCAGCAGTTACGGGGCAGGACAAGAGACCCAGTACTTC.

This clone has at least ten counts. One end of the junction is discordant with germline, which a read error may explain. V gene TRBV7-7 combines with J gene TRBJ2-5; 8 nucleotides align to TRBD2. Germline V CDR1 and CDR2: SSHAT, FNYEAQ (reference sequence). The CDR3 is 15 residues long. The CDR3 sequence: CASSASTAGGVYKYF. As DNA, the CDR3 is TGTGCTAGCAGCGCGTCGACCGCGGGAGGTGTTTATAAGTACTTC.

This clone was counted many times. This may come from a read error, since a much larger clone is one base off. Additional DNA sequences in this sample encode the identical CDR3. The chain couples TRBV2 to TRBJ2-5; TRBD1 agrees at 10 bases. V lost 6 bases to trimming and J lost 5 bases; unmatched junction nucleotides: 3. The CDR3 totals 13 residues. Germline CDR1 is SNHLY and CDR2 is FYNNEI. In nucleotides, the CDR3 is TGTGCCAGCAGGACAGGGGGCTCGGAGACCCAGTACTTC. This codes for CASRTGGSETQYF.

The V call is TRBV12-3 or TRBV12-4, the J call TRBJ2-7; possible D gene TRBD2, 5 bases. The V end lost 7 bases, the J end lost 0 bases, and 19 bases lay between the germline ends. The CDR3 extends over 16 amino acids. The CDR3 nucleotides read TGTGCCAGCACCACGTTGGGAGCGGCCAGCTCCTACGAGCAGTACTTC. Translating gives CASTTLGAASSYEQYF.

This clone was seen repeatedly, ten times or more. The chain has TRBV15 and TRBJ2-7; D gene ambiguous. This CDR3 comprises 13 residues. Trimming left V 2 bases short and J 6 bases short, with 11 bases between. The germline gives CDR1 LNHNV, CDR2 YYDKDF (reference sequence). The CDR3 sequence is CATSRQHGVEQYF. CDR3 in DNA: TGTGCCACCAGCAGACAACATGGAGTCGAGCAGTACTTC. Full variable domain (remainder filled in from reference TRBV15 and TRBJ2-7): DAMVIQNPRYQVTQFGKPVTLSCSQTLNHNVMYWYQQKSSQAPKLLFHYYDKDFNNEADTPDNFQSRRPNTSFCFLDIRSPGLGDTAMYLCATSRQHGVEQYFGPGTRLTVT.

Worth noting for this clone: A read error may account for a junction end that differs from germline. V and J are TRBV12-3 or TRBV12-4 and TRBJ1-1, with D tentatively TRBD1 (6 bases). The CDR3 contains 14 residues. The CDR3 region is CASILMGGDTAAFF. The CDR3 DNA reads TGTGCCAGCATTTTGATGGGGGGGGACACTGCAGCTTTCTTT.

This clone has ten or more counts. J is TRBJ2-5 and V is TRBV18; 7 bases agree with TRBD1. The CDR3 has 14 amino acids. In germline, CDR1 is KGHSH, CDR2 LQKENI. Trimming at V came to 5 bases and at J to 4 bases, leaving 7 bases not matched to a gene. Here the CDR3 DNA reads TGTGCCAGCTCAAAAACATACAGGGGAGAGACCCAGTACTTC. Its translation is CASSKTYRGETQYF.

This clone was detected a few times. The chain couples TRBV5-5 to TRBJ2-5, with D hard to call. The germline CDR1 and CDR2 sequences are SGHKS and YYEKEE (reference sequence). V lost 1 base and J lost 4, with 11 bases in between. The CDR3 spans 14 residues. CDR3 protein: CASSLQWAGETQYF. The CDR3 region has the DNA TGTGCCAGCAGCTTGCAGTGGGCAGGAGAGACCCAGTACTTC.

This clone was observed many times. The chain recombines TRBV12-3 or TRBV12-4 with TRBJ2-1; 11 bases map to TRBD2. The CDR3 extends over 16 amino acids. The V and J ends lost 3 bases and 4 bases, in that order; junction bases with no gene match: 5. The CDR3 reads CASSFSLAGGYNEQFF. The CDR3, as DNA: TGTGCCAGCAGTTTCTCCCTAGCGGGGGGATACAATGAGCAGTTCTTC.

As concerns this clone: One end of the junction is discordant with germline, which a read error may explain. The chain joins TRBV6-1 to TRBJ2-1; the D is unclear. The CDR3 runs 14 residues. Germline lookup yields CDR1 MNHNS and CDR2 SASEGT. The DNA of the CDR3 is TGTGCGAGCAAAACCGGGTTTTCCTCCAATGCGCAGTTCTTC. Its translation is CASKTGFSSNAQFF.

This clone was recorded at least ten times. This same CDR3 is encoded by further DNA sequences in the sample. The rearrangement uses TRBV12-3 or TRBV12-4 and TRBJ1-2, with no clear D. The CDR3 has 14 amino acids. V was cut by 5 bases and J by 1 base, with 11 bases left in between. For the CDR3, the DNA is TGTGCCAGCAGTCGAGCCTCGCTTAACTATGGCTACACCTTC. Translating it yields CASSRASLNYGYTF.

This clone counts as medium-sized. The chain couples TRBV27 to TRBJ2-7, with 13 nucleotides matching TRBD2. The CDR3 sequence is 16 residues long. Unmatched junction bases numbered 6, after V lost 7 bases and J lost 0 bases. The germline CDR1 and CDR2 sequences are MNHEY and SMNVEV (reference sequence). CDR3 region: CASKLAGGGGSYEQYF. The CDR3 DNA reads as TGTGCCAGCAAACTAGCGGGAGGGGGGGGCTCCTACGAGCAGTACTTC.